The present entry profiles one T cell receptor beta chain with its context. What it binds is unknown. This entry belongs to a study of shared clonotypes between healthy human individuals. Study-wide findings and caveats: What naive subsets generally showed was a larger estimated richness than memory subsets showed.

Per germline, CDR1 SNHLY and CDR2 FYNNEI. Trimming took off 8 bases at V and 5 bases at J, with 13 bases between the two ends. The CDR3 loop spans 13 amino acids. Method: immunoSEQ multiplex PCR; TCRdb's copy keeps in-frame clones and lacks some. This sample carries about 2.4 million clones, around 94% of them seen once, and the ten largest clones take roughly 0.15%. This TCR came from a young man in good health. Input material: naive CD4+ T cells sorted from blood. Subset of the sample: CD45RA+ positively selected. This rearrangement joins TRBV2 to TRBJ2-1, with D tentatively TRBD1 or TRBD2 (6 bases each). The CDR3 here is CASLSRGDNEQFF. The CDR3 DNA is TGTGCCAGCCTAAGTAGGGGGGACAATGAGCAGTTCTTC. Complete variable domain (other parts from reference TRBV2 and TRBJ2-1): EPEVTQTPSHQVTQMGQEVILRCVPISNHLYFYWYRQILGQKVEFLVSFYNNEISEKSEIFDDQFSVERPDGSNFTLKIRSTKLEDSAMYFCASLSRGDNEQFFGPGTRLTVL.